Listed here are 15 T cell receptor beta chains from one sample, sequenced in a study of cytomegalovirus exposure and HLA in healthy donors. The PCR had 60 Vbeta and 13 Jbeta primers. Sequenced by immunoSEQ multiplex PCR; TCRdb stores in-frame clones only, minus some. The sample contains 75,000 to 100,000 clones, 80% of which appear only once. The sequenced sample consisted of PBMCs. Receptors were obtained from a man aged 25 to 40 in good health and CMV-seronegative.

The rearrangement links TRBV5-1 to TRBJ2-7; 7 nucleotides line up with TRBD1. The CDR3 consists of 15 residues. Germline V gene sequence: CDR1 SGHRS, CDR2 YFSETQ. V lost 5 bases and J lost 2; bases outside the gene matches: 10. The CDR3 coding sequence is TGCGCCAGCAGTAGCTCTGTGGGACAGCCCTACGAGCAGTACTTC. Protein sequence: CASSSSVGQPYEQYF.

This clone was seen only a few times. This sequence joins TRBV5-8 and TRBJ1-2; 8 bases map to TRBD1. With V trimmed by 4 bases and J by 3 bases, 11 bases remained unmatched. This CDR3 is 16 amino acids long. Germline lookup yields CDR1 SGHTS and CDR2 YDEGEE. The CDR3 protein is CASSPLTGANYYGYTF. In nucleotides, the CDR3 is TGTGCCAGCAGCCCGCTGACAGGGGCTAACTACTATGGCTACACCTTC.

CDR3 sequence (DNA): TGTGCCAGCAGTCTGGACTACCTCGGGGAGCAGTTCTTC. Protein product: CASSLDYLGEQFF. This chain links TRBV6-6 with TRBJ2-1, with D perhaps TRBD2 (6 bases). This CDR3 spans 13 amino acids. Germline CDR1 MNHNY, CDR2 SVGAGI (reference sequence). Trimming pared 5 bases from V and 10 bases from J, leaving 15 bases between.

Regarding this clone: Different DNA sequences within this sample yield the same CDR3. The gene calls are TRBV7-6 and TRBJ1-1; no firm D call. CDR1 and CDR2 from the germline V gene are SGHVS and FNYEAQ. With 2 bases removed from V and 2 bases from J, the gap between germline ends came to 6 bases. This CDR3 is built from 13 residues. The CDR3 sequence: CASSLRGNTEAFF. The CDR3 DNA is TGTGCCAGCAGCTTAAGAGGAAACACTGAAGCTTTCTTT.

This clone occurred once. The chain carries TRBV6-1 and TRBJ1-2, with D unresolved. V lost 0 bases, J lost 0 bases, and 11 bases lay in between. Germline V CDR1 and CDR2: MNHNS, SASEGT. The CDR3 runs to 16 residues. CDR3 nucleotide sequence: TGTGCCAGCAGTGAAGCGGTAGAGGGCGCTAACTATGGCTACACCTTC. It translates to CASSEAVEGANYGYTF.

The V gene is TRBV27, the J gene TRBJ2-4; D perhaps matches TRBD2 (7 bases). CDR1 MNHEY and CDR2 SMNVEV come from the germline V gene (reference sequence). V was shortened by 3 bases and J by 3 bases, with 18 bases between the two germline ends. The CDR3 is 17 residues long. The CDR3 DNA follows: TGTGCCAGCAGTTTCTCCGTGGGGGGGGCAGGCAAAAACATTCAGTACTTC. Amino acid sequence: CASSFSVGGAGKNIQYF.

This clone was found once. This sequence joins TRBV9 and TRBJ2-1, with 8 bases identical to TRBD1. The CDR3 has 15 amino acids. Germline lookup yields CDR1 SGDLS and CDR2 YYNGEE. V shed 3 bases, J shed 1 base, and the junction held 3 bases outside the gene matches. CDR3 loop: CASSAGQGSYNEQFF. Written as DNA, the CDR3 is TGTGCCAGCAGCGCTGGACAGGGATCCTACAATGAGCAGTTCTTC.

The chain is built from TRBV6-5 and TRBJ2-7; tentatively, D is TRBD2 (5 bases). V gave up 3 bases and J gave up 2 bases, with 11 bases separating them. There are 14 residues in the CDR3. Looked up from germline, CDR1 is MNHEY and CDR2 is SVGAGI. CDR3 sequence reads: CASSYTAEAYEQYF. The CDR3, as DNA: TGTGCCAGCAGTTATACTGCGGAGGCCTACGAGCAGTACTTC.

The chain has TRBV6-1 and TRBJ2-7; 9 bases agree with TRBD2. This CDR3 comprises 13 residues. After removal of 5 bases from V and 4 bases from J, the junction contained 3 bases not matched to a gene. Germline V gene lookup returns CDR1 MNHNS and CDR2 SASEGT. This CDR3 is CASSSSGRYEQYF. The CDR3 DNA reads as TGTGCCAGCAGTTCGAGCGGGAGGTACGAGCAGTACTTC.

The CDR3 bases are TGTGCCAGCAGCTTAAGTAGACAGACTTCCAACTATGGCTACACCTTC. Amino acid sequence: CASSLSRQTSNYGYTF. The chain is built from TRBV7-9 and TRBJ1-2; D is possibly TRBD1 (5 bases). The CDR3 sequence is 16 residues long. Trimming shortened V by 2 bases and J by 2 bases, and 15 bases separated the two germline ends. CDR1 is SEHNR, CDR2 FQNEAQ, per germline (reference sequence).

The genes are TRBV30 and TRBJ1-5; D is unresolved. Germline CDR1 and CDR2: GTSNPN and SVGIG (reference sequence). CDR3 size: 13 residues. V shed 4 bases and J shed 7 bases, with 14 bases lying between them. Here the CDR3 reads CAWNRSGEQPQHF. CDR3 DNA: TGTGCCTGGAATAGGTCAGGCGAACAGCCCCAGCATTTT.

CDR3 in DNA: TGTGCCAGTAGTCAGACACCCTCTAATGAAAAACTGTTTTTT. It encodes CASSQTPSNEKLFF. This chain links TRBV19 with TRBJ1-4; D remains unclear. V lost 5 bases to trimming and J lost 3 bases, with 10 bases between them. This CDR3 has 14 amino acids. Germline assignment: CDR1 LNHDA and CDR2 SQIVND (reference sequence).

CDR3 nucleotides: TGCGCCAGCAGCCAAGATGAGGGCGCTGGGGCCAACGTCCTGACTTTC. This codes for CASSQDEGAGANVLTF. The gene calls are TRBV4-3 and TRBJ2-6; D perhaps matches TRBD2 (5 bases). The CDR3 covers 16 residues. Germline CDR1 LGHNA, CDR2 YSLEER. The ends were cut back, 0 bases at V and 2 bases at J, with 8 bases in the middle.

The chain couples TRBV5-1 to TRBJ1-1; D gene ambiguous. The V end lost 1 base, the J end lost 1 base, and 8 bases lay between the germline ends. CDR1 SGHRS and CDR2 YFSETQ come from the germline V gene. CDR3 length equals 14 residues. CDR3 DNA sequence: TGCGCCAGCAGCTTGTTGGCTGAGAACACTGAAGCTTTCTTT. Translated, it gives CASSLLAENTEAFF.

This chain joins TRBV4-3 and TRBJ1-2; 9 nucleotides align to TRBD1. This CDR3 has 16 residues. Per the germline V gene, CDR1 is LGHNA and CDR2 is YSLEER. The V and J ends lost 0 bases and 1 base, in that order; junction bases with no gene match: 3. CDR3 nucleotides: TGCGCCAGCAGCCAAGATACAGGGGGCCATAACTATGGCTACACCTTC. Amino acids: CASSQDTGGHNYGYTF.